This T cell receptor beta chain was obtained from a study of shared clonotypes between healthy human individuals. Findings and limits, study-wide: Limitation of the genetic and exposure-history diversity represented came from the few donors.

There are a few counts of this clone. The antigen is undetermined. PCR replicates performed on unsorted PBMC used around 0.3 ug DNA, 25,000 to 35,000 T cell genomes. Method: immunoSEQ multiplex PCR; TCRdb's copy keeps in-frame clones and lacks some. The sample yields 490,000 or so clones, 79% seen once. Per the germline V gene, CDR1 is MDHEN and CDR2 is SYDVKM. The V gene lost 6 bases and the J gene lost 1 base, with 12 bases spanning the gap. CDR3 length: 14 residues. Sequencing input: PBMCs. The gene calls are TRBV28 and TRBJ1-1; maybe TRBD1 (6 bases). The TCR comes from a woman in her thirties or forties in good health. Some clones in this sample may be carry-over from other donors' samples. The CDR3 sequence: CASRAGGQNTEAFF. CDR3 DNA sequence: TGTGCCAGCAGGGCGGGGGGACAGAACACTGAAGCTTTCTTT.